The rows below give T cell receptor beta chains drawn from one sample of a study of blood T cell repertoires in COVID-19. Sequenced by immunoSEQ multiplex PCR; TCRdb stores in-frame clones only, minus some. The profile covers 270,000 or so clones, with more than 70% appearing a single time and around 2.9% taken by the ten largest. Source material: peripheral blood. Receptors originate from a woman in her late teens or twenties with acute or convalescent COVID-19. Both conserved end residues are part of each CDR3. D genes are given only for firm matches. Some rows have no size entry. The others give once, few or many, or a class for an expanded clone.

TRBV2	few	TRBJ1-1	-	CASSDLQGNTEAFF	TGTGCCAGCAGTGACCTACAGGGGAACACTGAAGCTTTCTTT
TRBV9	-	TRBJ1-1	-	CASSAQGAGILNTEAFF	TGTGCCAGCAGCGCTCAGGGAGCGGGAATTCTGAACACTGAAGCTTTCTTT
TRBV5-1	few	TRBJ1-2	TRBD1	CASSLGRRDRVFGYTF	TGCGCCAGCAGCCTGGGTCGTCGGGACAGGGTTTTTGGCTACACCTTC
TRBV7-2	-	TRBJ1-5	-	CASSLARGNRQPQHF	TGTGCCAGCAGCTTAGCTCGAGGCAATCGGCAGCCCCAGCATTTT
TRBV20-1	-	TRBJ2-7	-	CSARDHYEQYF	TGCAGTGCTAGAGACCACTACGAGCAGTACTTC
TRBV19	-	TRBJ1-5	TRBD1	CASSIDRGQGLGQPQHF	TGTGCCAGTAGTATAGATCGGGGACAGGGGCTTGGGCAGCCCCAGCATTTT
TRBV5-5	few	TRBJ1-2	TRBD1	CASSGGTGRSYGYTF	TGTGCCAGCAGCGGTGGGACAGGGCGGAGCTATGGCTACACCTTC
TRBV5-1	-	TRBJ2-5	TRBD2	CASSLSGRGAETQYF	TGCGCCAGCAGCTTGAGCGGGAGGGGTGCAGAGACCCAGTACTTC
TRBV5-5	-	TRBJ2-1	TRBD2	CASSFGGREVDEQFF	TGTGCCAGCAGCTTTGGCGGGAGGGAGGTCGATGAGCAGTTCTTC
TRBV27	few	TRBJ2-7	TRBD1	CASSPGTGAPSWYEQYF	TGTGCCAGCAGCCCGGGGACAGGGGCCCCTTCTTGGTACGAGCAGTACTTC
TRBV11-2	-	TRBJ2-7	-	CASSPRGSSYEQYF	TGTGCCAGCAGCCCTCGGGGATCATCCTACGAGCAGTACTTC
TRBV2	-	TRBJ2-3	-	CASEETAGNTDTQYF	TGTGCCAGCGAGGAAACGGCGGGCAACACAGATACGCAGTATTTT
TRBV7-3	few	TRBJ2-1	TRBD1	CASSPRGGAGNEQFF	TGTGCCAGCAGCCCCAGAGGGGGCGCAGGGAATGAGCAGTTCTTC
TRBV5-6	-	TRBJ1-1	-	CASSFGGFMNTEAFF	TGTGCCAGCAGCTTCGGCGGATTCATGAACACTGAAGCTTTCTTT
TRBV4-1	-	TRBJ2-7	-	CASSQEEFSAYEQYF	TGCGCCAGCAGCCAAGAGGAGTTCAGTGCCTACGAGCAGTACTTC
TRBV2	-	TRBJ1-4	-	CASTTMGGGYNEKLFF	TGTGCCAGCACCACGATGGGGGGGGGCTATAATGAAAAACTGTTTTTT
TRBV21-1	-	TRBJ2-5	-	CASSPDRGQETQYF	TGTGCCAGCAGTCCGGACAGGGGTCAAGAGACCCAGTACTTC
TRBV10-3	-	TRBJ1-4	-	CAISLGGSGEKLFF	TGTGCCATCAGTCTGGGGGGGTCCGGCGAAAAACTGTTTTTT
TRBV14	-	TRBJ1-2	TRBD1	CASSPWTGGAYGYTF	TGTGCCAGCAGCCCGTGGACAGGGGGCGCATATGGCTACACCTTC
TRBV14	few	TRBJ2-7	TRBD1	CASSQTGTGVLRYF	TGTGCCAGCAGCCAGACCGGGACAGGGGTTCTTCGGTACTTC
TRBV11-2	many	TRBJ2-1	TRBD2	CASSQPGLAGNNEQFF	TGTGCCAGCAGCCAACCGGGACTAGCGGGAAACAATGAGCAGTTCTTC
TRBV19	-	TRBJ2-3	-	CASSVGLLSSTDTQYF	TGTGCCAGTAGTGTGGGACTCCTTTCTAGCACAGATACGCAGTATTTT
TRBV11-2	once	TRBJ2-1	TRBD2	CASRPGLAGSHEQFF	TGTGCCAGCAGACCGGGACTAGCGGGATCCCATGAGCAGTTCTTC
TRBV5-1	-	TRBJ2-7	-	CASSLTSSYEQYF	TGCGCCAGCAGCTTGACTTCCTCCTACGAGCAGTACTTC
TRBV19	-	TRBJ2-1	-	CASSIRVGGGTGSYNEQFF	TGTGCCAGTAGTATCAGGGTTGGTGGCGGGACGGGCTCCTACAATGAGCAGTTCTTC
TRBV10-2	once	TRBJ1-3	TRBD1	CASSGASPGTGNLWIGNTIYF	TGCGCCAGCAGCGGAGCCTCACCAGGGACAGGGAATCTCTGGATCGGAAACACCATATATTTT
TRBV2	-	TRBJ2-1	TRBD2	CASRPFGASGHNEQFF	TGTGCCAGCAGGCCCTTTGGGGCTAGCGGGCACAATGAGCAGTTCTTC
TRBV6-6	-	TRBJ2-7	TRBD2	CASSPRTVVGGPHEQYF	TGTGCCAGCAGTCCCCGGACCGTTGTGGGAGGGCCCCACGAGCAGTACTTC
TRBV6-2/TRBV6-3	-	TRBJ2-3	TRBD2	CASSYSPLAGPTDTQYF	TGTGCCAGCAGTTACAGTCCCCTAGCGGGACCCACAGATACGCAGTATTTT
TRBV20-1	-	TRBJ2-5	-	CSASGLADWETQYF	TGCAGTGCTAGTGGTCTAGCAGATTGGGAGACCCAGTACTTC
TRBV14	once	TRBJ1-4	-	CASSQRRSTYEKLFF	TGTGCCAGCAGCCAGAGACGGAGTACCTATGAAAAACTGTTTTTT
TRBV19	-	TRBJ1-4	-	CASSIRETGVMSGKLFF	TGTGCCAGTAGTATACGGGAGACGGGCGTGATGTCTGGAAAACTGTTTTTT
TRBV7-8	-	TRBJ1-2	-	CASSLVGGNYGYTF	TGTGCCAGCAGCTTAGTTGGCGGAAACTATGGCTACACCTTC
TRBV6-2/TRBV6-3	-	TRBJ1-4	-	CASSRLPRNEKLFF	TGTGCCAGCAGTAGGCTACCCAGGAATGAAAAACTGTTTTTT
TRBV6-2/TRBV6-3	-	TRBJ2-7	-	CASTPVGRSSYEQYF	TGTGCCAGCACCCCCGTCGGTAGGAGCTCCTACGAGCAGTACTTC
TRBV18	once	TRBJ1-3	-	CASSPNQPQGKRTGNTIYF	TGTGCCAGCTCACCAAACCAACCTCAGGGAAAGAGAACTGGAAACACCATATATTTT
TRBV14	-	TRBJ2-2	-	CASSQARQDYTGELFF	TGTGCCAGCAGCCAAGCTCGGCAGGACTATACCGGGGAGCTGTTTTTT
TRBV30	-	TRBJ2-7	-	CAWSPTPKGEQYF	TGTGCCTGGAGCCCAACCCCAAAGGGGGAGCAGTACTTC
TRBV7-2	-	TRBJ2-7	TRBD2	CASSLVAGSGGEQYF	TGTGCCAGCAGCTTAGTTGCGGGTAGCGGGGGAGAGCAGTACTTC
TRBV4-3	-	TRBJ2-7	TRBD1	CASSQDGNRGRVQYF	TGCGCCAGCAGCCAAGACGGAAACAGGGGGCGCGTGCAGTACTTC
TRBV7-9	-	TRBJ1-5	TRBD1	CASSSETGFLYQPQHF	TGTGCCAGCAGCTCCGAGACAGGGTTCCTGTATCAGCCCCAGCATTTT
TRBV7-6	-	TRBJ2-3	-	CASSVQGSGDTQYF	TGTGCCAGCAGCGTGCAGGGTTCTGGAGATACGCAGTATTTT
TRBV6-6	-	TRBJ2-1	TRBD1	CASRRRDRAVEQFF	TGTGCCAGCAGACGCCGGGACAGGGCAGTTGAGCAGTTCTTC
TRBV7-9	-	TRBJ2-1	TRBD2	CASSLEGGAVEQFF	TGTGCCAGCAGCTTAGAGGGAGGGGCGGTGGAGCAGTTCTTC
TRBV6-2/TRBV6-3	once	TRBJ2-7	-	CASSYGASTYEQYF	TGTGCCAGCAGTTACGGGGCGTCCACCTACGAGCAGTACTTC
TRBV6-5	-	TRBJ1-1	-	CASSLPGLNTEAFF	TGTGCCAGCAGCCTACCGGGTCTCAACACTGAAGCTTTCTTT
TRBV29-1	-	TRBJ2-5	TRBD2	CSVGGGRLRQETQYF	TGCAGCGTTGGGGGCGGGAGGTTGAGGCAAGAGACCCAGTACTTC
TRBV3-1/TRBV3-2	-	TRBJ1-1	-	CASSQVLATEAFF	TGTGCCAGCAGCCAAGTATTAGCCACTGAAGCTTTCTTT
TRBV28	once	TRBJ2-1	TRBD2	CASIPLAGVSNEQFF	TGTGCCTCAATACCCCTAGCGGGAGTGTCCAATGAGCAGTTCTTC
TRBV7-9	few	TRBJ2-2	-	CASSLPRLTGELFF	TGTGCCAGCAGCTTACCCCGACTTACCGGGGAGCTGTTTTTT
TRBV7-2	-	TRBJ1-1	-	CASSLNGGMNTEAFF	TGTGCCAGCAGCTTAAATGGGGGGATGAACACTGAAGCTTTCTTT
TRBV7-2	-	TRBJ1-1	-	CASSLGASIEAFF	TGTGCCAGCAGCTTAGGGGCGTCGATTGAAGCTTTCTTT
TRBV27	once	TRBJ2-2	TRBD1	CASSLQDRSATGELFF	TGTGCCAGCAGTTTACAGGACAGGTCGGCCACCGGGGAGCTGTTTTTT
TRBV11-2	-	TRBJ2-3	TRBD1	CASSLGAGQGTDTQYF	TGTGCCAGCAGCTTAGGGGCGGGACAGGGCACAGATACGCAGTATTTT